A single sample gave rise to the 30 T cell receptor beta chains below, sequenced in a study of cytomegalovirus exposure and HLA in healthy donors (dated by TCRdb to the late 2010s). The library was made by the immunoSEQ multiplex PCR assay. For the multiplex PCR, a mixture combining 60 forward primers for TCR Vbeta segments and 13 reverse primers for TCR Jbeta segments was used. TCRdb re-hosts the immuneACCESS table, in-frame sequences only. Its copies lack some clones; in the studies checked, an unresolved V gene accounts for under half of them, and the cause for the rest is not known. This sample gives approximately 33,000 clones in total; about half of them show up just once. Jointly, the top ten make up more than 5% of the sample. Sequenced input: PBMCs. These receptors came from a woman between 40 and 55 years old in good health and CMV-seropositive.

This clone was counted a few times. The chain couples TRBV5-4 to TRBJ1-2, with TRBD1 matching 9 bases. The V gene end was trimmed by 4 bases and the J gene end by 6 bases; junction bases not matched to a gene: 7. This CDR3 has 14 residues. Germline loops: CDR1 SGHNT, CDR2 YYREEE (reference sequence). The CDR3 protein is CASSLEQGANGYTF. Here the CDR3 DNA reads TGTGCCAGCAGCCTTGAACAGGGGGCGAATGGCTACACCTTC.

The gene calls are TRBV7-8 and TRBJ2-7, with 8 positions matching TRBD2. With 5 bases clipped from V and 7 bases from J, the junction kept 13 bases outside the gene matches. Germline loops: CDR1 SGHVS, CDR2 FQNEAQ. The CDR3 extends over 15 amino acids. The CDR3 protein is CASSPSGGGPLEQYF. Written as DNA, the CDR3 is TGTGCCAGCAGCCCCTCTGGCGGGGGGCCTTTGGAGCAGTACTTC. Full variable domain (missing parts from reference TRBV7-8 and TRBJ2-7): GAGVSQSPRYKVAKRGQDVALRCDPISGHVSLFWYQQALGQGPEFLTYFQNEAQLDKSGLPSDRFFAERPEGSVSTLKIQRTQQEDSAVYLCASSPSGGGPLEQYFGPGTRLTVT.

By sample fraction, this clone is medium-sized. V and J are TRBV6-1 and TRBJ2-3, with TRBD1 matching over 12 bases. The CDR3 totals 15 residues. V dropped 7 bases and J dropped 4; count of bases not matched to a gene: 6. Germline V gene sequence: CDR1 MNHNS, CDR2 SASEGT. This chain's CDR3 is CASTTGTGGSDTQYF. As DNA, the CDR3 is TGTGCCAGCACTACGGGGACAGGGGGCTCAGATACGCAGTATTTT.

This clone was seen only once. The chain links TRBV4-2 to TRBJ2-3; 7 nucleotides line up with TRBD1. Germline assignment: CDR1 LGHNA and CDR2 YNFKEQ. The CDR3 covers 15 residues. J was trimmed by 5 bases and V by 1 base; bases with no gene match: 6. CDR3 DNA sequence: TGTGCCAGCAGCCAAGGACAGGGTCGGGAAGATACGCAGTATTTT. Translating it yields CASSQGQGREDTQYF.

The V gene is TRBV5-1, the J gene TRBJ2-7; D gene ambiguous. The CDR3 runs 14 residues. Trimming shortened V by 0 bases and J by 5 bases, and 12 bases separated the two germline ends. CDR1 is SGHRS, CDR2 YFSETQ, per germline. CDR3 region: CASSLGPLADEQYF. CDR3 DNA sequence: TGCGCCAGCAGCTTGGGCCCGTTAGCTGACGAGCAGTACTTC.

The chain joins TRBV18 to TRBJ2-2; D not certain. V lost 3 bases and J 4 bases, leaving 9 bases between the germline ends. This CDR3 has 14 amino acids. Germline lookup yields CDR1 KGHSH and CDR2 LQKENI. CDR3 DNA: TGTGCCAGCTCACCTTACTCAGGCACCGGGGAGCTGTTTTTT. This codes for CASSPYSGTGELFF.

Notes on this clone: This is likely a read error, given that the CDR3 carries no conserved phenylalanine or tryptophan at its end. The chain joins TRBV6-5 to TRBJ1-6; D may be TRBD1 (6 bases). This CDR3 is 12 amino acids long. Germline lookup yields CDR1 MNHEY and CDR2 SVGAGI. V gave up 7 bases and J gave up 9 bases, with 10 bases separating them. The chain's CDR3 is CASTGGGSPLHV. The DNA of the CDR3 is TGTGCCAGCACGGGGGGCGGTTCACCCCTCCACGTT.

J is TRBJ1-1 and V is TRBV2; D not resolved. This CDR3 spans 13 amino acids. Germline CDR1 SNHLY, CDR2 FYNNEI. V gave up 5 bases and J gave up 4 bases, with 11 bases separating them. The CDR3 nucleotides read TGTGCCAGCAGTCGACGGGTGGGCACTGAAGCTTTCTTT. It is translated as CASSRRVGTEAFF.

The chain employs TRBV4-2 and TRBJ2-3, with D tentatively TRBD2 (6 bases). The CDR3 has 18 residues. Germline lookup yields CDR1 LGHNA and CDR2 YNFKEQ. With 0 bases removed from V and 2 bases from J, the gap between germline ends came to 18 bases. This CDR3 is CASSQDGSGDTNTDTQYF. CDR3 sequence (DNA): TGTGCCAGCAGCCAAGATGGGTCGGGAGACACCAACACAGATACGCAGTATTTT.

The chain couples TRBV5-1 to TRBJ2-5, with a tentative D call TRBD2 (7 bases). Germline CDR1 is SGHRS and CDR2 is YFSETQ. CDR3 length: 14 amino acids. V was pared by 4 bases and J by 5 bases, with 15 bases between. Here the CDR3 DNA reads TGCGCCAGCAGCCAGGGCGGGGGCAGGGAGACCCAGTACTTC. The encoded protein is CASSQGGGRETQYF.

Worth noting for this clone: Different DNA sequences within this sample yield the same CDR3. CDR3 DNA sequence: TGTGCCAGCAGCTTGGACAGCAATGAAAAACTGTTTTTT. This translates into CASSLDSNEKLFF. The chain employs TRBV5-4 and TRBJ1-4; unclear D gene. Trimming pared 0 bases from V and 5 bases from J, leaving 5 bases between. Germline V gives CDR1 SGHNT, CDR2 YYREEE (reference sequence). This CDR3 comprises 13 residues.

This clone has only a few counts. The chain uses TRBV7-9 and TRBJ1-4; D remains ambiguous. Looked up from germline, CDR1 is SEHNR and CDR2 is FQNEAQ (reference sequence). CDR3 size: 14 residues. The V gene lost 2 bases and the J gene lost 8 bases, with 12 bases spanning the gap. Here the CDR3 reads CASSLLGGQEKLFF. Here the CDR3 DNA reads TGTGCCAGCAGCTTATTGGGCGGGCAGGAAAAACTGTTTTTT.

This CDR3 reads CASQGDSGEKLFF. The CDR3 nucleotides read TGTGCCAGCCAGGGGGATAGCGGTGAAAAACTGTTTTTT. The chain has TRBV2 and TRBJ1-4, with 7 bases aligning to TRBD1. With 8 bases clipped from V and 7 bases from J, the junction kept 7 bases outside the gene matches. CDR1 is SNHLY and CDR2 is FYNNEI in the germline V gene. The CDR3 has 13 amino acids.

The chain uses TRBV30 and TRBJ2-1; 12 bases line up with TRBD2. Germline lookup yields CDR1 GTSNPN and CDR2 SVGIG (reference sequence). CDR3 length equals 16 residues. The CDR3 spells CSGVTGATSGGNEQFF. DNA for the CDR3: TGTTCGGGCGTGACAGGGGCGACTAGCGGGGGCAATGAGCAGTTCTTC.

V usage is TRBV6-5 and J usage is TRBJ1-4; a possible D gene is TRBD1 (5 bases). V was cut by 3 bases and J by 12 bases, with 14 bases left in between. CDR1 and CDR2 (germline): MNHEY, SVGAGI. The CDR3 spans 13 residues. CDR3 loop: CASSYLGGFELFF. Written as DNA, the CDR3 is TGTGCCAGCAGTTATTTGGGGGGATTCGAACTGTTTTTT.

This clone showed up just a few times. The chain uses TRBV10-2 and TRBJ2-4; D may be TRBD2 (5 bases). Trimming removed 5 bases at V and 9 bases at J, with 14 bases between. This CDR3 contains 13 residues. Germline loops: CDR1 WSHSY, CDR2 SAAADI. Here the CDR3 DNA reads TGCGCCAGCAGTTACCAGGTCGCGGGCATTCAGTACTTC. It is translated as CASSYQVAGIQYF.

The genes are TRBV30 and TRBJ2-2; 7 positions agree with TRBD1. The CDR3 is made up of 13 amino acids. In germline, CDR1 is GTSNPN, CDR2 SVGIG (reference sequence). With V trimmed by 5 bases and J by 6 bases, 6 bases remained unmatched. CDR3 region: CAWSGQIAGELFF. The CDR3 DNA reads as TGTGCCTGGTCGGGACAGATCGCCGGGGAGCTGTTTTTT.

The rearrangement joins TRBV7-2 to TRBJ2-3, with TRBD2 identical over 10 bases. Germline CDR1 is SGHTA and CDR2 is FQGNSA. This CDR3 is 17 amino acids long. The J segment lost 4 bases and the V segment lost 2 bases, leaving 9 bases of the junction unmatched. The chain's CDR3 is CASSLFGAGGIADTQYF. CDR3 sequence (DNA): TGTGCCAGCAGCTTATTCGGAGCGGGGGGGATTGCAGATACGCAGTATTTT.

This chain uses TRBV18 with TRBJ2-2; TRBD2 matches at 7 bases. The CDR3 length is 16 residues. Germline assignment: CDR1 KGHSH and CDR2 LQKENI. V was pared by 3 bases and J by 3 bases, with 7 bases of the junction left unmatched. The CDR3 bases are TGTGCCAGCTCACCGAGACTAGCTATTGACACCGGGGAGCTGTTTTTT. This sequence encodes CASSPRLAIDTGELFF.

The rearrangement links TRBV6-5 to TRBJ2-3; 8 bases map to TRBD2. CDR3 length equals 16 residues. Looked up from germline, CDR1 is MNHEY and CDR2 is SVGAGI. V shed 3 bases and J 1 base; nucleotides not matched to a gene: 6. The CDR3 DNA sequence: TGTGCCAGCAGTTATCGGGGGGGGGCCCGCACAGATACGCAGTATTTT. This encodes CASSYRGGARTDTQYF.

The chain couples TRBV6-1 to TRBJ1-5; 8 nucleotides match TRBD1. The length of the CDR3 is 11 residues. CDR1 MNHNS and CDR2 SASEGT come from the germline V gene. V lost 5 bases and J lost 14; bases outside the gene matches: 5. The CDR3 sequence is CASSLDRVEHF. CDR3 coding DNA: TGTGCCAGCAGTCTGGACAGGGTGGAGCATTTT.

The chain uses TRBV5-4 and TRBJ1-2; 7 bases are shared with TRBD1. This CDR3 spans 13 amino acids. Germline V lookup: CDR1 SGHNT, CDR2 YYREEE (reference sequence). Losses at the gene ends were 5 bases for V and 8 bases for J; bases not matched to a gene: 9. The CDR3 here is CASRPDRDGGYTF. The CDR3 region has the DNA TGTGCCAGCAGACCCGACAGGGACGGAGGCTACACCTTC.

V usage is TRBV9 and J usage is TRBJ2-7; 10 bases agree with TRBD1. The CDR3 runs to 14 residues. The junction had 3 bases not matched to a gene; V was cut back by 4 bases and J by 2 bases. The germline V gene encodes CDR1 SGDLS and CDR2 YYNGEE. CDR3 in amino acids: CASSPGTGAYEQYF. DNA of the CDR3: TGTGCCAGCAGCCCTGGGACAGGGGCCTACGAGCAGTACTTC.

The chain employs TRBV5-4 and TRBJ2-7, with 10 bases aligning to TRBD1. This CDR3 contains 13 residues. Losses at the gene ends were 5 bases for V and 3 bases for J; bases not matched to a gene: 2. The V gene's germline CDR1 is SGHNT and CDR2 YYREEE (reference sequence). As DNA, the CDR3 is TGTGCCAGCAGGGGACAGGGGAACTACGAGCAGTACTTC. It specifies CASRGQGNYEQYF.

The gene calls are TRBV4-2 and TRBJ2-2; 9 positions match TRBD2. The trim removed 0 bases at V and 5 bases at J, leaving 4 bases unmatched. The germline CDR1 and CDR2 sequences are LGHNA and YNFKEQ. The CDR3 covers 16 residues. The DNA for the CDR3 is TGTGCCAGCAGCCAAGAGGATGCGGGGGGGACCGGGGAGCTGTTTTTT. Its protein product is CASSQEDAGGTGELFF.

The chain employs TRBV5-8 and TRBJ2-5, with TRBD2 identical over 9 bases. The CDR3 is 15 residues long. Trimming at V came to 1 base and at J to 5 bases, leaving 6 bases not matched to a gene. CDR1 and CDR2 (germline): SGHTS, YDEGEE. The CDR3 bases are TGTGCCAGCAGCTTGCGGCTAGCGGGGTATGAGACCCAGTACTTC. Amino acids: CASSLRLAGYETQYF.

In its sample, this clone was seen a few times. This chain joins TRBV5-4 and TRBJ1-2, with 7 bases lining up with TRBD1. With 4 bases clipped from V and 7 bases from J, the junction kept 7 bases outside the gene matches. The CDR3 length is 13 residues. Germline CDR1 SGHNT, CDR2 YYREEE (reference sequence). CDR3 in DNA: TGTGCCAGCAGCGGGACAGCCATCAGTGGCTACACCTTC. Amino acid sequence: CASSGTAISGYTF.

Only a few counts were recorded for this clone. The rearrangement uses TRBV7-3 and TRBJ2-1; 8 nucleotides match TRBD2. The CDR3 runs 15 residues. Germline lookup yields CDR1 SGHTA and CDR2 FQGTGA. V shed 2 bases and J 4 bases; nucleotides not matched to a gene: 4. The CDR3 loop reads CASSLVAGPYNEQFF. CDR3 sequence (DNA): TGTGCCAGCAGCTTAGTAGCGGGACCTTACAATGAGCAGTTCTTC. Full variable domain (missing parts from reference TRBV7-3 and TRBJ2-1): GAGVSQTPSNKVTEKGKYVELRCDPISGHTALYWYRQSLGQGPEFLIYFQGTGAADDSGLPNDRFFAVRPEGSVSTLKIQRTERGDSAVYLCASSLVAGPYNEQFFGPGTRLTVL.

The chain carries TRBV6-5 and TRBJ2-1; 11 bases match TRBD2. Germline assignment: CDR1 MNHEY and CDR2 SVGAGI. The V gene end was trimmed by 5 bases and the J gene end by 10 bases; junction bases not matched to a gene: 7. The CDR3 has 14 amino acids. Here the CDR3 reads CASSNLAGGREQFF. CDR3 coding DNA: TGTGCCAGCAGTAATCTAGCGGGGGGCAGGGAGCAGTTCTTC.

CDR3 nucleotides: TGTGCCAGCAGCTCCGGAAGCGTCCCCTACGAGCAGTACTTC. Amino acids: CASSSGSVPYEQYF. This chain connects TRBV5-4 to TRBJ2-7; D remains ambiguous. The CDR3 covers 14 residues. Germline lookup yields CDR1 SGHNT and CDR2 YYREEE (reference sequence). The V end was cut by 3 bases, the J end by 2 bases, with 12 bases between.